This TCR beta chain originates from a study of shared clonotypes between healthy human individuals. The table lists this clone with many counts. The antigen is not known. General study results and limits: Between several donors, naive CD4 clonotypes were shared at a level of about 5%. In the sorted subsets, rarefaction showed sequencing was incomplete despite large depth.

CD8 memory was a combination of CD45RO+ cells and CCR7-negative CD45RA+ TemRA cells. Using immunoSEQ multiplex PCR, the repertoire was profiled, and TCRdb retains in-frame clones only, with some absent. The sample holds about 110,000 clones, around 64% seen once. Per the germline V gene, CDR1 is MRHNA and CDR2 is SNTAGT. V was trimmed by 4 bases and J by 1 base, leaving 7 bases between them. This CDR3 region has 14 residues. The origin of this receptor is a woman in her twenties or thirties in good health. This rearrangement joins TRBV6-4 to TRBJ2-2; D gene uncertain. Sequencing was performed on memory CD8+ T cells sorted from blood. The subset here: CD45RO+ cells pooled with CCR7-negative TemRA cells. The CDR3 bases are TGTGCCAGCAGTGGTGGGCGGAACACCGGGGAGCTGTTTTTT. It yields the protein CASSGGRNTGELFF.